The 23 T cell receptor beta chains in this list originate from one sample, sequenced in a study of STAT5B mutations in CD4+ large granular lymphocyte leukemia. The table came from immunoSEQ multiplex PCR; TCRdb's copy has only in-frame clones and leaves some out. The sample consists of some 21,000 clones, 70% of them appearing once. The sequencing input was CD4+ T cells from blood buffy coats. The receptors originated from a human donor in good health.

The rearrangement uses TRBV2 and TRBJ2-7; 12 positions agree with TRBD1. The CDR3 totals 15 residues. The V gene's germline CDR1 is SNHLY and CDR2 FYNNEI. V gave up 4 bases and J gave up 3 bases; unmatched junction bases: 4. The CDR3 DNA follows: TGTGCCAGCAGTGCAAGGGACAGGGGGCTCTACGAGCAGTACTTC. Amino acids: CASSARDRGLYEQYF.

This clone has just a few counts. This rearrangement joins TRBV7-6 to TRBJ2-7; TRBD2 matches at 12 bases. This CDR3 contains 14 residues. Trimming cost V 1 base and J 5 bases; bases outside gene matches: 0. In germline, CDR1 is SGHVS, CDR2 FNYEAQ. The CDR3 here is CASSLGTSGDEQYF. The CDR3 coding sequence is TGTGCCAGCAGCTTAGGGACTAGCGGGGACGAGCAGTACTTC.

V gene TRBV5-6 combines with J gene TRBJ1-2; D may be TRBD1 (5 bases). The CDR3 extends over 15 amino acids. The V and J ends lost 1 base and 4 bases respectively, with 14 bases between them. Germline V gene sequence: CDR1 SGHDT, CDR2 YYEEEE. CDR3 in DNA: TGTGCCAGCAGCTTGCCGGCAGGGAAAGGCTATGGCTACACCTTC. Its translation is CASSLPAGKGYGYTF.

This clone was counted a few times. The DNA of the CDR3 is TGTGCCAGCAGTAACAGTCAAGGAGGCTATGGCTACACCTTC. It yields the protein CASSNSQGGYGYTF. The chain carries TRBV6-1 and TRBJ1-2; D is uncertain. Trimming shortened V by 5 bases and J by 4 bases, and 14 bases separated the two germline ends. Germline V gives CDR1 MNHNS, CDR2 SASEGT. The CDR3 runs 14 residues.

The V call is TRBV4-3, the J call TRBJ2-5; 11 bases are a match to TRBD2. The germline V gene has CDR1 LGHNA and CDR2 YSLEER. V lost 0 bases and J lost 3; bases outside the gene matches: 0. This CDR3 contains 15 residues. The CDR3 loop is CASSQDSGGEETQYF. Here the CDR3 DNA reads TGCGCCAGCAGCCAAGATAGCGGGGGGGAAGAGACCCAGTACTTC.

This chain links TRBV5-8 with TRBJ1-2; D is possibly TRBD1 (6 bases). Germline CDR1 is SGHTS and CDR2 is YDEGEE. The CDR3 is made up of 16 amino acids. V dropped 5 bases and J dropped 8 bases, with 25 bases sitting between them. CDR3 bases: TGTGCCAGCAGTCAAACGAACAGGGTCGGAGTCGGAGGCTACACCTTC. The encoded protein is CASSQTNRVGVGGYTF.

The rearrangement uses TRBV5-1 and TRBJ2-7; D may correspond to TRBD1 or TRBD2 (5 bases each). The V gene lost 4 bases and the J gene lost 5 bases, with 22 bases spanning the gap. This CDR3 has 16 residues. Germline CDR1 SGHRS, CDR2 YFSETQ. The DNA for the CDR3 is TGCGCCAGCAGCATCACCGGGACGACACTACCTAACGAGCAGTACTTC. Residues: CASSITGTTLPNEQYF.

The chain joins TRBV7-9 to TRBJ1-1, with 7 bases lining up with TRBD1. V lost 5 bases, J lost 3 bases, and 9 bases stayed unmatched. This CDR3 is 15 amino acids long. Germline loops: CDR1 SEHNR, CDR2 FQNEAQ (reference sequence). As DNA, the CDR3 is TGTGCCAGCAGCGTAGGGGGCGGGGGGGACACTGAAGCTTTCTTT. It codes for CASSVGGGGDTEAFF.

This clone was counted a few times. This sequence joins TRBV6-5 and TRBJ1-6; D might be TRBD1 (5 bases). CDR1 and CDR2 from the germline V gene are MNHEY and SVGAGI. Between the trimmed V and J ends, which lost 3 bases and 7 bases, there was a span of 10 bases. The CDR3 covers 14 residues. The CDR3 reads CASSYEGRNSPLHF. The CDR3 DNA reads TGTGCCAGCAGTTATGAGGGGAGGAATTCACCCCTCCACTTT.

V is TRBV5-1 and J is TRBJ2-7, with 12 bases aligning to TRBD1. J lost 7 bases, V lost 4 bases, and 9 bases had no gene match. Germline CDR1 SGHRS, CDR2 YFSETQ. This CDR3 comprises 15 residues. The CDR3 region has the DNA TGCGCCAGCAGCCCTCCGGGACAGGGGGCAAGGGAGCAGTACTTC. The encoded protein is CASSPPGQGAREQYF.

This chain links TRBV5-3 with TRBJ1-1; no definite D call. TRBV5-3 counts as an open reading frame of uncertain function. V was cut by 8 bases and J by 1 base, with 6 bases left in between. The CDR3 has 11 residues. This CDR3 is CASATNTEAFF. The CDR3, as DNA: TGTGCCAGCGCAACGAACACTGAAGCTTTCTTT.

The chain joins TRBV5-6 to TRBJ2-7; D might be TRBD1 (7 bases). The CDR3 has 17 amino acids. Germline lookup yields CDR1 SGHDT and CDR2 YYEEEE. Deletions cut 0 bases from V and 2 bases from J, with 18 bases between. The CDR3 sequence is CASSLGAGGSKTYEQYF. The CDR3 nucleotides read TGTGCCAGCAGCTTGGGGGCAGGGGGGAGTAAAACCTACGAGCAGTACTTC.

This clone has more than one count but fewer than ten. The J gene is TRBJ1-5, the V gene TRBV7-8; 9 nucleotides align to TRBD1. The CDR3 runs to 15 residues. Per germline, CDR1 SGHVS and CDR2 FQNEAQ. V lost 4 bases, J lost 6 bases, and 7 bases stayed unmatched. The CDR3 region is CASSSGTGSSQPQHF. CDR3 sequence (DNA): TGTGCCAGCAGCTCGGGGACAGGGTCTAGTCAGCCCCAGCATTTT.

This clone was found a few times. The chain is built from TRBV15 and TRBJ2-3; D is unresolved. The CDR3 extends over 13 amino acids. CDR1 and CDR2 (germline): LNHNV, YYDKDF (reference sequence). V was clipped by 0 bases and J by 6 bases, with 7 bases between them. The CDR3 region is CATSRDFKDTQYF. The CDR3 DNA is TGTGCCACCAGCAGAGATTTCAAGGATACGCAGTATTTT. The full variable domain, its missing parts supplied by reference TRBV15 and TRBJ2-3, is DAMVIQNPRYQVTQFGKPVTLSCSQTLNHNVMYWYQQKSSQAPKLLFHYYDKDFNNEADTPDNFQSRRPNTSFCFLDIRSPGLGDTAMYLCATSRDFKDTQYFGPGTRLTVL.

This rearrangement joins TRBV29-1 to TRBJ2-3, with D unclear. Germline V gene lookup returns CDR1 SQVTM and CDR2 ANQGSEA. V lost 3 bases and J 2 bases, leaving 3 bases between the germline ends. The CDR3 length is 11 residues. Here the CDR3 reads CSVDNTDTQYF. The CDR3 region has the DNA TGCAGCGTTGACAACACAGATACGCAGTATTTT.

The chain has TRBV5-4 and TRBJ2-4; D possibly corresponds to TRBD1 (6 bases). Trimming removed 2 bases at V and 8 bases at J, with 14 bases between. This CDR3 spans 14 amino acids. The germline V gene has CDR1 SGHNT and CDR2 YYREEE (reference sequence). DNA of the CDR3: TGTGCCAGCAGCTTCCCAGGGGTAGTGGACATTCAGTACTTC. Protein sequence: CASSFPGVVDIQYF.

This chain connects TRBV5-4 to TRBJ2-3; D possibly uses TRBD1 or TRBD2 (5 bases each). CDR1 is SGHNT and CDR2 is YYREEE in the germline V gene (reference sequence). The V gene lost 4 bases and the J gene lost 5 bases, with 11 bases spanning the gap. CDR3 length: 13 residues. DNA for the CDR3: TGTGCCAGCAGCGGGGACCGAGGAGATACGCAGTATTTT. Translated: CASSGDRGDTQYF.

This clone occurred once. This rearrangement joins TRBV14 to TRBJ1-2; TRBD1 aligns across 11 bases. With V trimmed by 5 bases and J by 7 bases, 6 bases remained unmatched. CDR3 length: 14 residues. Germline CDR1 reads SGHDN; CDR2 reads FVKESK. This chain's CDR3 is CASSFGQGAAGYTF. CDR3 coding DNA: TGTGCCAGCAGCTTCGGACAGGGGGCAGCTGGCTACACCTTC.

This clone was found once. The gene calls are TRBV6-5 and TRBJ1-5; weak D call: TRBD1 (6 bases). The CDR3 length is 14 residues. V was cut by 6 bases and J by 7 bases, with 16 bases left in between. CDR1 is MNHEY, CDR2 SVGAGI, per germline. CDR3 sequence reads: CASSPPGVLQPQHF. In nucleotides, the CDR3 is TGTGCCAGCAGCCCTCCAGGGGTTCTGCAGCCCCAGCATTTT.

This clone is a singleton in its sample. The gene calls are TRBV7-2 and TRBJ1-5; the D gene is possibly TRBD1 (6 bases). The CDR3 extends over 17 amino acids. V lost 1 base, J lost 7 bases, and 20 bases lay in between. The germline gives CDR1 SGHTA, CDR2 FQGNSA. For the CDR3, the DNA is TGTGCCAGCAGCTTAGGACCGGCAGGGGTAGGTGGGCAGCCCCAGCATTTT. Encoded protein: CASSLGPAGVGGQPQHF.

A few counts support this clone. The chain carries TRBV5-1 and TRBJ2-2; TRBD2 aligns across 7 bases. CDR3 length: 15 amino acids. Germline lookup yields CDR1 SGHRS and CDR2 YFSETQ. V was clipped by 0 bases and J by 5 bases; unmatched bases: 4. CDR3 in amino acids: CASSLGGSKTGELFF. DNA for the CDR3: TGCGCCAGCAGCTTGGGCGGGAGTAAGACCGGGGAGCTGTTTTTT.

The V gene is TRBV7-6, the J gene TRBJ2-1; TRBD2 matches 10 bases. CDR3 length: 16 amino acids. With V trimmed by 2 bases and J by 9 bases, 10 bases remained unmatched. CDR1 SGHVS and CDR2 FNYEAQ come from the germline V gene. The CDR3 nucleotides read TGTGCCAGCAGCTTAAGTAGTCTAGCGGGAGCAGGTGAGCAGTTCTTC. Its translation is CASSLSSLAGAGEQFF.

The V and J genes are TRBV6-1 and TRBJ2-3, with D unclear. V was cut by 6 bases and J by 6 bases, with 10 bases left in between. There are 12 residues in the CDR3. Germline values: CDR1 MNHNS, CDR2 SASEGT. The CDR3 nucleotides are TGTGCCAGCAGCATACGACTGGATACGCAGTATTTT. Translation gives CASSIRLDTQYF.